Shown below are 29 T cell receptor beta chains from a single sample sequenced in a study of blood T cells in healthy people across ages. A J-beta primer mix and a sample-barcoded 5' primer were used in a second PCR of about 7 to 12 cycles. TCRdb reanalysed the 5' RACE reads using MiXCR and keeps one entry per CDR3 protein. This table has about 760,000 distinct CDR3 sequences, more than 55% appearing once. The specimen sequenced was blood. These receptors all stem from a man aged 35 to 55 in good health.

J is TRBJ2-7 and V is TRBV12-3 or TRBV12-4; 8 bases agree with TRBD2. This CDR3 spans 17 amino acids. The V segment lost 1 base and the J segment 2 bases; nucleotides outside the gene matches: 10. The CDR3 DNA follows: TGTGCCAGCAGTTTAGAGATGAGTGAGCGGGGGCCCTACGAGCAGTACTTC. It is translated as CASSLEMSERGPYEQYF.

The rearrangement uses TRBV9 and TRBJ2-3; TRBD2 aligns across 12 bases. Germline CDR1 and CDR2: SGDLS and YYNGEE. V was pared by 0 bases and J by 3 bases, with 2 bases of the junction left unmatched. The CDR3 covers 16 residues. CDR3 residues: CASSVGTSGITDTQYF. CDR3 nucleotide sequence: TGTGCCAGCAGCGTAGGGACTAGCGGGATTACAGATACGCAGTATTTT. The whole variable domain, remainder taken from reference TRBV9 and TRBJ2-3, is DSGVTQTPKHLITATGQRVTLRCSPRSGDLSVYWYQQSLDQGLQFLIQYYNGEERAKGNILERFSAQQFPDLHSELNLSSLELGDSALYFCASSVGTSGITDTQYFGPGTRLTVL.

The rearrangement links TRBV27 to TRBJ2-4; TRBD2 agrees at 14 bases. The V and J ends lost 5 bases and 7 bases, in that order; junction bases with no gene match: 10. The CDR3 length is 17 residues. Per germline, CDR1 MNHEY and CDR2 SMNVEV (reference sequence). CDR3 sequence (DNA): TGTGCCAGCAGTACATCGGGACTAGCGGGAGCTCGGAACATTCAGTACTTC. It translates to CASSTSGLAGARNIQYF.

The chain combines TRBV7-2 with TRBJ2-5, with D perhaps TRBD1 or TRBD2 (5 bases each). Looked up from germline, CDR1 is SGHTA and CDR2 is FQGNSA. The CDR3 runs to 15 residues. Deletions cut 4 bases from V and 9 bases from J, with 21 bases between. CDR3 in DNA: TGTGCCAGCAGCTCAGAGGGACGCCTGACTACGGCCCAGTACTTC. Translated: CASSSEGRLTTAQYF. Filled out from reference TRBV7-2 and TRBJ2-5, the complete variable domain reads GAGVSQSPSNKVTEKGKDVELRCDPISGHTALYWYRQSLGQGLEFLIYFQGNSAPDKSGLPSDRFSAERTGGSVSTLTIQRTQQEDSAVYLCASSSEGRLTTAQYFGPGTRLLVL.

This clonotype was found a few times. V usage is TRBV27 and J usage is TRBJ2-3; 9 bases align to TRBD2. Germline CDR1 MNHEY, CDR2 SMNVEV (reference sequence). CDR3 size: 13 residues. The ends lost 10 bases at V and 3 bases at J; junction bases unmatched: 5. The CDR3 reads CAILLAGTDTQYF. CDR3 bases: TGTGCCATTCTTCTAGCGGGAACAGATACGCAGTATTTT.

The V call is TRBV28, the J call TRBJ2-5; the match to TRBD2 covers 12 bases. The CDR3 loop spans 14 amino acids. Germline CDR1 MDHEN, CDR2 SYDVKM. V lost 7 bases, J lost 5 bases, and 5 bases stayed unmatched. In nucleotides, the CDR3 is TGTGCCAGCACCCTAGCGGGGGGGCCGGAGACCCAGTACTTC. As protein: CASTLAGGPETQYF.

For the CDR3, the DNA is TGCGCCAGCAGCCAAGGACGATGGGGCACAGATACGCAGTATTTT. This encodes CASSQGRWGTDTQYF. The rearrangement links TRBV4-3 to TRBJ2-3; D remains ambiguous. The CDR3 is made up of 15 amino acids. The V end was cut by 1 base, the J end by 1 base, with 9 bases between. From germline, CDR1 is LGHNA and CDR2 YSLEER.

The J gene is TRBJ1-2, the V gene TRBV24-1; D is perhaps TRBD1 (5 bases). The CDR3 length is 13 residues. Germline-derived CDR1 and CDR2 are KGHDR and SFDVKD. V was cut by 7 bases and J by 8 bases, with 16 bases left in between. The CDR3: CATRGRGERGYTF. CDR3 DNA sequence: TGTGCCACCAGAGGACGGGGGGAACGGGGCTACACCTTC.

V gene TRBV2 combines with J gene TRBJ2-3; D unclear. The length of the CDR3 is 12 residues. Trimming took off 6 bases at V and 5 bases at J, with 9 bases between the two ends. Germline CDR1 and CDR2: SNHLY and FYNNEI. The CDR3 is CASRDRRDTQYF. In DNA form, the CDR3 reads TGTGCCAGCAGGGACCGACGAGATACGCAGTATTTT.

The chain employs TRBV9 and TRBJ2-7; D possibly matches TRBD1 or TRBD2 (5 bases each). The CDR3 consists of 15 residues. The germline V gene encodes CDR1 SGDLS and CDR2 YYNGEE. V lost 5 bases and J 3 bases, leaving 18 bases between the germline ends. The CDR3 region has the DNA TGTGCCAGCAGGTCTCCGAGGGGTAGCAGCTACGAGCAGTACTTC. It codes for CASRSPRGSSYEQYF. The variable domain in full, with the rest retrieved from reference TRBV9 and TRBJ2-7, is DSGVTQTPKHLITATGQRVTLRCSPRSGDLSVYWYQQSLDQGLQFLIQYYNGEERAKGNILERFSAQQFPDLHSELNLSSLELGDSALYFCASRSPRGSSYEQYFGPGTRLTVT.

This clonotype was seen a handful of times. The rearrangement joins TRBV7-6 to TRBJ2-7; TRBD1 matches at 9 bases. The CDR3 spans 14 residues. The ends lost 7 bases at V and 6 bases at J; junction bases unmatched: 10. Germline V gives CDR1 SGHVS, CDR2 FNYEAQ. CDR3 nucleotide sequence: TGTGCCAGCACACCTTATACAGGGGGCGGCGAGCAGTACTTC. As protein: CASTPYTGGGEQYF. The entire variable domain, with the rest obtained from reference TRBV7-6 and TRBJ2-7, is as follows: GAGVSQSPRYKVTKRGQDVALRCDPISGHVSLYWYRQALGQGPEFLTYFNYEAQQDKSGLPNDRFSAERPEGSISTLTIQRTEQRDSAMYRCASTPYTGGGEQYFGPGTRLTVT.

The rearrangement uses TRBV29-1 and TRBJ1-2, with TRBD1 matching 9 bases. The CDR3 runs to 15 residues. The junction had 14 bases not matched to a gene; V was cut back by 5 bases and J by 7 bases. Germline V CDR1 and CDR2: SQVTM, ANQGSEA. The CDR3 region is CSVLPSDRGLSGYTF. DNA for the CDR3: TGCAGCGTTCTTCCTTCGGACAGGGGTTTAAGTGGCTACACCTTC.

The J gene is TRBJ2-6, the V gene TRBV28; D gene ambiguous. Per the germline V gene, CDR1 is MDHEN and CDR2 is SYDVKM. CDR3 length equals 17 residues. Trimming stripped 3 bases from V and 0 bases from J, with 12 bases between. The CDR3 here is CASSFFKGNSGANVLTF. As DNA, the CDR3 is TGTGCCAGCAGTTTTTTTAAGGGAAACTCTGGGGCCAACGTCCTGACTTTC.

The CDR3 reads CSATDTGDEQFF. CDR3 sequence (DNA): TGCAGCGCCACGGACACAGGGGATGAGCAGTTCTTC. The chain uses TRBV29-1 and TRBJ2-1, with 7 bases lining up with TRBD1. The V gene end was trimmed by 7 bases and the J gene end by 8 bases; junction bases not matched to a gene: 8. The CDR3 covers 12 residues. From germline, CDR1 is SQVTM and CDR2 ANQGSEA.

The V and J genes are TRBV29-1 and TRBJ2-7; D unresolved. Between the trimmed V and J ends, which lost 7 bases and 0 bases, there was a span of 7 bases. The germline V gene has CDR1 SQVTM and CDR2 ANQGSEA. This CDR3 contains 11 residues. The CDR3 sequence: CSGVFSYEQYF. The CDR3 DNA is TGCAGCGGGGTTTTCTCCTACGAGCAGTACTTC.

The chain combines TRBV29-1 with TRBJ2-5; D uncertain. In germline, CDR1 is SQVTM, CDR2 ANQGSEA. Trimming stripped 5 bases from V and 0 bases from J, with 13 bases between. The length of the CDR3 is 14 residues. DNA of the CDR3: TGCAGCGTTACACTGGCAACCTACCAAGAGACCCAGTACTTC. It specifies CSVTLATYQETQYF.

V and J are TRBV7-3 and TRBJ2-5; 7 nucleotides line up with TRBD2. The CDR3 sequence is 20 residues long. Germline V CDR1 and CDR2: SGHTA, FQGTGA. V lost 5 bases to trimming and J lost 1 base; unmatched junction nucleotides: 22. The CDR3 loop reads CASSLPGSAGRWGFQETQYF. The DNA of the CDR3 is TGTGCCAGCAGCCTCCCGGGGTCAGCGGGGAGGTGGGGGTTCCAAGAGACCCAGTACTTC.

This chain links TRBV5-5 with TRBJ1-2, with 7 bases matching TRBD1. V shed 0 bases, J shed 8 bases, and the junction held 4 bases outside the gene matches. The CDR3 length is 13 residues. Looked up from germline, CDR1 is SGHKS and CDR2 is YYEKEE (reference sequence). CDR3 in DNA: TGTGCCAGCAGCTTGGGACAGGGCGAAGGCTACACCTTC. This codes for CASSLGQGEGYTF.

The genes are TRBV7-8 and TRBJ2-1; D is tentatively TRBD1 or TRBD2 (6 bases each). The V gene's germline CDR1 is SGHVS and CDR2 FQNEAQ. The CDR3 has 16 residues. Trimming removed 0 bases at V and 4 bases at J, with 13 bases between. This CDR3 is CASSLAAKGGYNEQFF. The CDR3 nucleotides are TGTGCCAGCAGCTTAGCCGCGAAGGGGGGATACAATGAGCAGTTCTTC.

A few counts support this clonotype. V and J are TRBV18 and TRBJ1-1; D uncertain. This CDR3 is built from 15 residues. Trimming pared 6 bases from V and 1 base from J, leaving 15 bases between. CDR1 is KGHSH, CDR2 LQKENI, per germline. CDR3 sequence (DNA): TGTGCCAGCTCCCCCACCGTTCCAGAGAACACTGAAGCTTTCTTT. Its translation is CASSPTVPENTEAFF.

This rearrangement joins TRBV7-9 to TRBJ2-4, with D possibly being TRBD2 (5 bases). The J call is doubtful: the DNA matches TRBJ2-5 better. The CDR3 loop spans 13 amino acids. CDR1 is SEHNR, CDR2 FQNEAQ, per germline (reference sequence). The DNA of the CDR3 is TGTGCCAGCAGCTTCCCGGGAATTGAGACCCAGTACTTC. Translating gives CASSFPGIETQYF.

The CDR3 DNA is TGTGCCAGCAGCACAGGGACAGGGAATGAGCAGTTCTTC. Translated: CASSTGTGNEQFF. The chain employs TRBV5-5 and TRBJ2-1, with 9 positions matching TRBD1. Trimming took 4 bases from V and 7 from J; bases not matched to a gene: 3. This CDR3 comprises 13 residues. Germline V lookup: CDR1 SGHKS, CDR2 YYEKEE (reference sequence).

The gene calls are TRBV28 and TRBJ1-2, with 8 bases fitting TRBD1. Germline V gene data show CDR1 as MDHEN and CDR2 as SYDVKM. With V trimmed by 3 bases and J by 4 bases, 10 bases remained unmatched. This CDR3 comprises 16 residues. The CDR3 bases are TGTGCCAGCAGTTTTCTGACAGGGGTCACGAGCTATGGCTACACCTTC. Amino acid sequence: CASSFLTGVTSYGYTF.

This clonotype was seen more than once but under ten times. The J gene is TRBJ2-7, the V gene TRBV7-9; TRBD1 agrees at 9 bases. J was trimmed by 3 bases and V by 6 bases; bases with no gene match: 9. Per the germline V gene, CDR1 is SEHNR and CDR2 is FQNEAQ (reference sequence). This CDR3 spans 15 amino acids. CDR3 amino acids: CASSSDRGNYYEQYF. CDR3 DNA sequence: TGTGCCAGCAGTTCGGACAGGGGCAATTACTACGAGCAGTACTTC.

This clonotype was recorded many times. The V call is TRBV7-9, the J call TRBJ1-2; a weak D match, TRBD1 (6 bases). The CDR3 sequence is 13 residues long. Germline V gene sequence: CDR1 SEHNR, CDR2 FQNEAQ (reference sequence). V dropped 2 bases and J dropped 4 bases, with 8 bases sitting between them. The CDR3 loop reads CASSLKDSYGYTF. In DNA, the CDR3 is TGTGCCAGCAGCTTAAAGGACAGCTATGGCTACACCTTC.

This chain uses TRBV7-3 with TRBJ1-1; tentative D call: TRBD1 (5 bases). The CDR3 contains 16 residues. The germline CDR1 and CDR2 sequences are SGHTA and FQGTGA. The ends were cut back, 5 bases at V and 4 bases at J, with 20 bases in the middle. CDR3 protein: CASSPYGGLGGTEAFF. CDR3 sequence (DNA): TGTGCCAGCAGCCCATACGGAGGACTTGGGGGCACTGAAGCTTTCTTT.

The chain carries TRBV5-1 and TRBJ2-4; D is undetermined. V was pared by 0 bases and J by 1 base, with 8 bases between. CDR3 size: 15 residues. The germline gives CDR1 SGHRS, CDR2 YFSETQ. The CDR3 bases are TGCGCCAGCAGCTTGGGAGCGAGCGCCAAAAACATTCAGTACTTC. Residues: CASSLGASAKNIQYF.

The rearrangement uses TRBV27 and TRBJ2-4, with D hard to call. In germline, CDR1 is MNHEY, CDR2 SMNVEV (reference sequence). The length of the CDR3 is 15 residues. The V and J ends lost 4 bases and 0 bases respectively, with 10 bases between them. The CDR3 sequence: CASSYTVLAKNIQYF. CDR3 coding DNA: TGTGCCAGCAGTTATACAGTACTAGCCAAAAACATTCAGTACTTC.

This clonotype has only a few counts. This rearrangement joins TRBV20-1 to TRBJ2-7; 7 nucleotides match TRBD1. With 4 bases clipped from V and 5 bases from J, the junction kept 17 bases outside the gene matches. Germline CDR1 DFQATT, CDR2 SNEGSKA (reference sequence). The CDR3 has 16 residues. The CDR3 loop is CSANYQTGVMIHEQYF. The CDR3 region has the DNA TGCAGTGCTAATTACCAAACAGGGGTGATGATCCACGAGCAGTACTTC.